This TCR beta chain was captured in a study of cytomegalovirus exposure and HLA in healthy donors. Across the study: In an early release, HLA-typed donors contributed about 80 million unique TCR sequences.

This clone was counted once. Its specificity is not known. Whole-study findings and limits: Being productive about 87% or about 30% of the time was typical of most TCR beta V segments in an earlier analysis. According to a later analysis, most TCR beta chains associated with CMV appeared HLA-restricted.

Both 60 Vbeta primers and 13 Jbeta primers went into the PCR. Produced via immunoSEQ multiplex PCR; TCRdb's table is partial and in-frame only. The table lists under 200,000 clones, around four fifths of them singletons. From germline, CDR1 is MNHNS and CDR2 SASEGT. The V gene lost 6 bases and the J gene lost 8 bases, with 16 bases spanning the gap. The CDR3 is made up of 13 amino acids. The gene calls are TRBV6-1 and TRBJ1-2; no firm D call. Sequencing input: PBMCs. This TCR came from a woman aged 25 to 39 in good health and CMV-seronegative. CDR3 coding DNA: TGTGCCAGCAGCTATACTGGCCTCGGGGGCTACACCTTC. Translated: CASSYTGLGGYTF.